Below are 25 T cell receptor beta chains sequenced from a single sample in a study of CD8 T cells in ankylosing spondylitis. One entry per CDR3 protein, called by TCRdb with MiXCR from the 5' RACE reads. The repertoire includes around 180,000 distinct CDR3 sequences, about 20% of them detected once, and roughly 4.5% sits in the top ten. The sample comprised blood, either unsorted or a sorted T cell fraction (not recorded which). Receptor source: a male donor aged 10 to 35 with ankylosing spondylitis or in good health (not recorded which).

The sample holds a few counts of this clonotype. The CDR3 does not end in the conserved phenylalanine or tryptophan, so this is likely a read error. The limits of the CDR3 on the DNA are not certain, so only TCRdb's listed CDR3 is given. The chain is built from TRBV2 and TRBJ2-7; TRBD1, as called in the table, went unchecked against the DNA. Ends included, the CDR3 has 14 residues. Germline values: CDR1 SNHLY, CDR2 FYNNEI. This chain's CDR3 is CASSEVGGPEQYFS.

This clonotype was recorded many times. The genes are TRBV27 and TRBJ2-3; 9 bases agree with TRBD2. The CDR3 covers 14 residues. The junction had 3 bases not matched to a gene; V was cut back by 5 bases and J by 3 bases. Germline values: CDR1 MNHEY, CDR2 SMNVEV (reference sequence). The CDR3 spells CASSLAGTTDTQYF. The CDR3 DNA reads TGTGCCAGCAGTCTAGCGGGAACTACAGATACGCAGTATTTT.

This clonotype has at least ten counts. This chain joins TRBV7-2 and TRBJ2-5, with D perhaps given as TRBD1 or TRBD2 (6 bases each). CDR1 SGHTA and CDR2 FQGNSA come from the germline V gene. The CDR3 length is 13 residues. V lost 8 bases to trimming and J lost 5 bases, with 15 bases between them. The CDR3 nucleotides are TGTGCCAGCTTAAAGGGGGGACGGGAGACCCAGTACTTC. This encodes CASLKGGRETQYF.

This clonotype was detected only once. The chain links TRBV12-3 or TRBV12-4 to TRBJ1-2; D is ambiguous. CDR3 length: 13 residues. The V gene lost 5 bases and the J gene lost 4 bases, with 11 bases spanning the gap. CDR3 sequence (DNA): TGTGCCAGCAGTCTCGGACTCTCCTATGGCTACACCTTC. Protein product: CASSLGLSYGYTF.

This clonotype was detected many times. This chain connects TRBV7-9 to TRBJ2-1; TRBD2 matches 10 bases. The CDR3 covers 19 residues. Germline V lookup: CDR1 SEHNR, CDR2 FQNEAQ (reference sequence). V trimming: 1 base; J trimming: 0 bases; junction bases outside the gene matches: 9. CDR3 bases: TGTGCCAGCAGCTTAGGGTCTAGCGGGAGTGATAGCTCCTACAATGAGCAGTTCTTC. This codes for CASSLGSSGSDSSYNEQFF.

This clonotype was counted many times. V is TRBV6-6 and J is TRBJ2-7; no firm D call. V was cut by 2 bases and J by 7 bases, with 9 bases left in between. Germline assignment: CDR1 MNHNY and CDR2 SVGAGI (reference sequence). There are 12 residues in the CDR3. CDR3 DNA: TGTGCCAGCAGTTACGTACAGTCTGAGCAGTACTTC. It is translated as CASSYVQSEQYF.

This clonotype was seen many times. The chain is built from TRBV27 and TRBJ2-7, with 7 bases matching TRBD1. The germline V gene has CDR1 MNHEY and CDR2 SMNVEV (reference sequence). The CDR3 extends over 15 amino acids. V lost 2 bases and J lost 0; bases outside the gene matches: 4. Here the CDR3 reads CASSLKAGGSYEQYF. Here the CDR3 DNA reads TGTGCCAGCAGTTTAAAAGCAGGGGGCTCCTACGAGCAGTACTTC.

This clonotype appeared many times. The chain carries TRBV2 and TRBJ2-5, with TRBD2 identical over 9 bases. With V trimmed by 7 bases and J by 3 bases, 9 bases remained unmatched. CDR1 SNHLY and CDR2 FYNNEI come from the germline V gene. CDR3 length: 15 residues. The DNA for the CDR3 is TGTGCCAGCATGGTCGGTCTAGCGGGGAAAGAGACCCAGTACTTC. Its protein is CASMVGLAGKETQYF.

This clonotype was counted at least ten times. The J gene is TRBJ1-2, the V gene TRBV20-1; 8 bases are a match to TRBD1. The CDR3 covers 14 residues. V shed 5 bases, J shed 5 bases, and the junction held 10 bases outside the gene matches. CDR1 DFQATT and CDR2 SNEGSKA come from the germline V gene (reference sequence). For the CDR3, the DNA is TGCAGTGCTTATCGCCTCGGACAGGGATATGGCTACACCTTC. Protein: CSAYRLGQGYGYTF.

Only a few counts were recorded for this clonotype. J is TRBJ2-3 and V is TRBV20-1; D is undetermined. The CDR3 is 14 residues long. The germline gives CDR1 DFQATT, CDR2 SNEGSKA (reference sequence). The V gene lost 4 bases and the J gene lost 2 bases, with 13 bases spanning the gap. The DNA of the CDR3 is TGCAGTGCTATCCGACATCTCGTCACAGATACGCAGTATTTT. It encodes CSAIRHLVTDTQYF.

This sequence joins TRBV6-5 and TRBJ1-2; D gene unclear. With 8 bases removed from V and 8 bases from J, the gap between germline ends came to 21 bases. CDR3 length: 14 amino acids. Germline CDR1 MNHEY, CDR2 SVGAGI. The CDR3 DNA follows: TGTGCCAGCTTTCCCCAGGCTCACGGGGAGGGCTACACCTTC. It is translated as CASFPQAHGEGYTF.

This clonotype was seen many times. This chain connects TRBV9 to TRBJ2-5; D is ambiguous. The CDR3 covers 14 residues. The V gene lost 0 bases and the J gene lost 2 bases, with 8 bases spanning the gap. The V gene's germline CDR1 is SGDLS and CDR2 YYNGEE. The CDR3 DNA reads as TGTGCCAGCAGCGTAGGAGGCGGTCAAGAGACCCAGTACTTC. Its protein product is CASSVGGGQETQYF.

This clonotype was recorded at least ten times. The J gene is TRBJ1-2, the V gene TRBV14; D is undetermined. The germline V gene encodes CDR1 SGHDN and CDR2 FVKESK. The V end was cut by 0 bases, the J end by 6 bases, with 14 bases between. This CDR3 comprises 15 residues. The CDR3 spells CASSQEILDGHGYTF. CDR3 sequence (DNA): TGTGCCAGCAGCCAAGAAATTTTAGACGGCCATGGCTACACCTTC.

In this sample, this clonotype turned up many times. The chain has TRBV20-1 and TRBJ2-1, with TRBD1 matching 8 bases. The V and J ends lost 0 bases and 7 bases, in that order; junction bases with no gene match: 5. The CDR3 loop spans 14 amino acids. The germline V gene encodes CDR1 DFQATT and CDR2 SNEGSKA (reference sequence). The DNA for the CDR3 is TGCAGTGCTAGAGATTTACAGGGGGTGAATGAGCAGTTCTTC. It codes for CSARDLQGVNEQFF.

This clonotype was counted ten times or more. This chain's CDR3 is CASSPQGNQPQHF. CDR3 DNA: TGTGCCAGCAGCCCACAGGGGAATCAGCCCCAGCATTTT. This chain joins TRBV12-3 or TRBV12-4 and TRBJ1-5, with 7 bases lining up with TRBD1. V lost 6 bases, J lost 4 bases, and 3 bases stayed unmatched. The CDR3 covers 13 residues.

This clonotype was recorded many times. The chain has TRBV3-1 and TRBJ2-1; 10 nucleotides match TRBD2. The J segment lost 6 bases and the V segment lost 4 bases, leaving 9 bases of the junction unmatched. Germline assignment: CDR1 LGHDT and CDR2 YNNKEL (reference sequence). The CDR3 is 16 residues long. CDR3 DNA: TGTGCCAGCAGCCTCAAGTCTAGCGGGAGTCGCAATGAGCAGTTCTTC. This codes for CASSLKSSGSRNEQFF.

This clonotype came up many times. V usage is TRBV27 and J usage is TRBJ2-7; 9 positions match TRBD1. The CDR3 covers 13 residues. Trimming took 4 bases from V and 6 from J; bases not matched to a gene: 4. Germline V gene data show CDR1 as MNHEY and CDR2 as SMNVEV (reference sequence). In nucleotides, the CDR3 is TGTGCCAGCAGTTACAGGGGGCGCAGCGAGCAGTACGTC. This gives the protein CASSYRGRSEQYV.

This clonotype was seen many times. The CDR3 DNA is TGTGCCATCAGTGAGTCTGGCGGGGTAGCCAAAAACATTCAGTACTTC. Its protein product is CAISESGGVAKNIQYF. The chain carries TRBV10-3 and TRBJ2-4, with D possibly TRBD2 on 6 matching bases. V was pared by 0 bases and J by 0 bases, with 9 bases between. CDR1 is ENHRY and CDR2 is SYGVKD in the germline V gene. The CDR3 has 16 residues.

This clonotype was observed a handful of times. The CDR3, as DNA: TGTGCCAGCAGTACCGAAACAGGGGGCAGAGATACGCAGTATTTT. This gives the protein CASSTETGGRDTQYF. The V and J genes are TRBV27 and TRBJ2-3; 9 bases line up with TRBD1. The CDR3 spans 15 residues. V lost 5 bases and J lost 5; bases outside the gene matches: 8. The germline V gene has CDR1 MNHEY and CDR2 SMNVEV (reference sequence).

Many counts were recorded for this clonotype. The gene calls are TRBV6-5 and TRBJ1-1, with D possibly being TRBD1 (5 bases). Germline-derived CDR1 and CDR2 are MNHEY and SVGAGI. This CDR3 has 13 residues. Deletions cut 2 bases from V and 4 bases from J, with 8 bases between. The CDR3: CASSYGALTEAFF. The CDR3 DNA follows: TGTGCCAGCAGTTACGGGGCCCTCACTGAAGCTTTCTTT.

This chain joins TRBV14 and TRBJ2-2; 10 positions agree with TRBD1. V shed 2 bases and J 7 bases; nucleotides not matched to a gene: 4. There are 15 residues in the CDR3. Germline V gene data show CDR1 as SGHDN and CDR2 as FVKESK. The CDR3 spells CASSQRQGAFGELFF. CDR3 nucleotide sequence: TGTGCCAGCAGCCAACGACAGGGGGCCTTCGGGGAGCTGTTTTTT.

V usage is TRBV29-1 and J usage is TRBJ2-1; no reliable D call. Trimming took off 3 bases at V and 9 bases at J, with 3 bases between the two ends. This CDR3 region has 9 residues. Germline values: CDR1 SQVTM, CDR2 ANQGSEA. The CDR3 protein is CSVDSEQFF. The CDR3 DNA reads TGCAGCGTTGATAGTGAGCAGTTCTTC.

This clonotype was seen many times. This sequence joins TRBV7-2 and TRBJ2-7; 8 bases map to TRBD2. This CDR3 region has 14 residues. Germline V lookup: CDR1 SGHTA, CDR2 FQGNSA. The junction had 4 bases not matched to a gene; V was cut back by 2 bases and J by 4 bases. The DNA for the CDR3 is TGTGCCAGCAGCTTACAGCGGGAGTTGTACGAGCAGTACTTC. Protein: CASSLQRELYEQYF.

Many counts were recorded for this clonotype. CDR3 sequence (DNA): TGTGCCAGCAGTGGCCCATTAAACGGGGAGCTGTTTTTT. Amino acid sequence: CASSGPLNGELFF. The V call is TRBV6-1, the J call TRBJ2-2; D unresolved. In germline, CDR1 is MNHNS, CDR2 SASEGT. The ends were cut back, 4 bases at V and 7 bases at J, with 10 bases in the middle. The CDR3 is made up of 13 amino acids.

The chain is built from TRBV30 and TRBJ1-2, with unresolved D. The CDR3 is 13 amino acids. V lost 4 bases to trimming and J lost 6 bases, with 15 bases between them. Germline values: CDR1 GTSNPN, CDR2 SVGIG (reference sequence). DNA of the CDR3: TGTGCCTGGATGAGGGAGGGCTATCATGGCTACACCTTC. As protein: CAWMREGYHGYTF.